This T cell receptor beta chain is drawn from a study of human T cells and chemical hapten exposure. Study-wide context: Researchers reported sensitizing a roughly 2 cm by roughly 2 cm upper inner arm skin site with 2% DPC. Patients were given diphenylcyclopropenone on the scalp weekly across the roughly 24-week study.

Time point meaning: patch test 1, 2 weeks after DPC sensitization. Treatment given: therapeutic diphenylcyclopropenone sensitization with weekly scalp DPC. Blood collection happened ahead of applying each patch test. CDR1 and CDR2 from the germline V gene are MNHEY and SVGEGT. V lost 10 bases, J lost 4 bases, and 18 bases stayed unmatched. CDR3 length: 16 amino acids. MiXCR was run by TCRdb on the RACE reads, yielding one entry per CDR3 protein. Of approximately 80,000 distinct CDR3 sequences in the sample, roughly a tenth were seen once. Sequenced here: whole blood, sampled in connection with sensitization to the hapten diphenylcyclopropenone (DPC). This clonotype was obtained from a woman aged 45-60 years with alopecia areata. Some clones in this sample may be carry-over from other donors' samples. The chain joins TRBV6-2 or TRBV6-3 to TRBJ2-7; 8 nucleotides agree with TRBD2. The CDR3 DNA reads as TGTGCCACCTCCGGGACTAGGCGCAAGGGGGGATACGAGCAGTACTTC. Amino acid sequence: CATSGTRRKGGYEQYF.